This T cell receptor beta chain was documented in a study of CD4 and CD8 cells across lung adenocarcinoma regions. V lost 6 bases and J lost 1; bases outside the gene matches: 7. This CDR3 has 15 residues. This clonotype is deemed medium-sized. TCRdb ran MiXCR on the PCR reads and lists one entry per CDR3 protein. Of fewer than 25,000 distinct CDR3 sequences listed, around 51% were seen once; the top ten hold approximately 26%. The chain recombines TRBV12-3 or TRBV12-4 with TRBJ2-3; 7 nucleotides line up with TRBD2. What was sequenced was CD8+ T cells from the center of a lung tumor. The source is a female donor with lung adenocarcinoma. The CD4 and CD8 labels of this study may be unreliable. The DNA of the CDR3 is TGTGCCAGCAGGCCGGGGACTATTCGCACAGATACGCAGTATTTT. It is translated as CASRPGTIRTDTQYF.